This paragraph reports one T cell receptor (beta chain). The table lists this clonotype with a few counts. What this receptor recognizes is not known. No base-level quality is on record; no much larger clone is a single base apart. The study excluded patients with uncontrolled infections, other autoimmune diseases, pregnancy or lactation. Clinical symptoms, serum thyroxine and TRAb, thyroid ultrasound, and orbital computed tomography formed the basis for the diagnoses. Total RNA was extracted with Trizol reagent, and quality was checked on an Agilent 2100 Bioanalyzer. The data stem from a study of T cells in Graves' hyperthyroidism and ophthalmopathy (dated by TCRdb to about 2019). With regard to the full study: To identify distinguishing TCR V-J signatures, a discovery cohort of around 100 patients was used, comprising 40 to 45 with Graves' ophthalmopathy and around 60 with stable Graves' hyperthyroidism. An independent validation cohort of 18 to 20 hyperthyroidism patients and 17 patients who later progressed to ophthalmopathy tested prospective prediction of ophthalmopathy. The 80 to 100 discovery patients were randomly divided into training and test sets at a 7:3 ratio. Thyroid tissue and blood T-cell repertoires from six Graves' hyperthyroidism patients were also compared in the study. Once sampling was done, hyperthyroidism patients were given methimazole at a starting dose of 30 mg daily, whereas ophthalmopathy patients were given high-dose intravenous methylprednisolone. The paper reports TCR Vbeta CDR3 sequencing of roughly 140 peripheral blood samples: 43 ophthalmopathy, 70 to 85 hyperthyroidism and 17 progressor patients. Broader findings and caveats from the paper: In validation, progression to ophthalmopathy was predicted by the model with about 70% sensitivity and 72% to 85% specificity, a median of approximately 6.5 months before onset. No statistical method was used to fix the sample size in advance, and group allocation was not hidden from the investigators. Most expanded thyroid clonotypes (frequency above 0.001) were also detected in blood, suggesting blood repertoires may reflect thyroid immune responses. A 13 V-J signature model separated ophthalmopathy from stable hyperthyroidism, with approximately 87% sensitivity and around 84% specificity in cross-validation and 80%/75% in testing.

The TCR beta CDR3 regions were amplified from the RNA transcripts. A first-round RT-PCR of the TCR CDR3 used the HTBI primer set with the Qiagen OneStep RT-PCR kit. A second multiplex PCR round built the libraries, followed by size selection and purification. Libraries were sequenced paired-end with 100 bp reads on an Illumina HiSeq2000. Per the authors' processing: SOAPnuke was used to process the raw data, throwing out any read that contained adapters or uncalled bases, had a mean Phred below 15, or lacked an exact constant-primer or identifier match. High-quality paired reads were merged using COPE v1.2.5, and each unique nucleotide sequence was defined as a clonotype. Clonotypes were aligned to IMGT TRBV, TRBD and TRBJ reference segments using MiTCR v1.1. The analysis was restricted to V-J combinations with a frequency above 0.0001, which together covered 99% to 99.2% of the repertoires. The TCS score was defined as the ratio of F50 (clonal expansion) to E x V (chaos), calculated using BLOSUM62-based TCRdist between CDR3 peptides within each V-J. Welch's t-statistics and random forest reduced approximately 520 V-J features to 10 to 15, which were used in a naive Bayes classifier (R e1071). Thyroid-blood repertoire similarity was quantified with the Morisita-Horn index. The raw public reads went through TCRdb reprocessing: fastp at Q25, MiXCR clone calling, in-frame beta chains kept. Each entry merges the rows of one CDR3 protein and shows their most common DNA and genes. These V and J calls are TCRdb output, not the study's own analysis. The sample yields about 660,000 distinct CDR3 sequences; about 45% were counted once. Under 8.5% of the sample is taken by the ten largest.

Trimming takes 8 bases from V and 4 bases from J, and the germline ends sit 14 bases apart. Via the germline V gene (reference sequence), CDR1 is LNHDA and CDR2 SQIVND. The CDR3, from cysteine to phenylalanine, totals 13 residues. Only the CDR3 DNA is retained, 39 bases long and in frame from the first base. The sequence came from an adult man with Graves' disease, either hyperthyroidism or ophthalmopathy (not recorded which). Recombination connected TRBV19 to TRBJ1-2; the D gene identity is not certain. Source material: peripheral blood or thyroid tissue (not recorded which). Read as DNA, the sequence is TGTGCCAGTGGGGAGACAACCTTCTATGGCTACACCTTC. The encoded protein is CASGETTFYGYTF.